The 32 T cell receptor beta chains listed next were all sequenced from one sample in a study of identical twins. TCRdb reprocessed the 5' RACE reads with MiXCR, giving one entry per CDR3 protein. The profile shows 500,000 to 700,000 distinct CDR3 sequences, roughly 7.1% of them singletons. These same data were also listed under a study on yellow fever vaccine responses in identical twins.

The sequenced material came from PBMCs. These TCRs come from a woman younger than 30 in good health.

DNA for the CDR3: TGCAGTGCTACCGAGGGGGGCCGGACGGATGGCTACACCTTC. This encodes CSATEGGRTDGYTF. The J gene is TRBJ1-2, the V gene TRBV20-1; TRBD1 might be the D (6 bases). Germline assignment: CDR1 DFQATT and CDR2 SNEGSKA (reference sequence). Trimming cost V 4 bases and J 6 bases, with 18 bases left between them. The CDR3 extends over 14 amino acids.

This clonotype was recorded a few times. V usage is TRBV10-2 and J usage is TRBJ2-5; 10 nucleotides align to TRBD2. From germline, CDR1 is WSHSY and CDR2 SAAADI. The CDR3 consists of 16 residues. J gave up 1 base and V 6 bases, and 8 bases lay outside the gene matches. The CDR3 loop is CASSQQRGGFQETQYF. CDR3 in DNA: TGCGCCAGCAGCCAACAGCGGGGGGGCTTCCAAGAGACCCAGTACTTC.

This clonotype was counted at least ten times. J is TRBJ2-2 and V is TRBV5-1; 7 nucleotides match TRBD1. V was clipped by 4 bases and J by 12 bases; unmatched bases: 9. Germline CDR1 reads SGHRS; CDR2 reads YFSETQ. CDR3 size: 13 residues. The CDR3 DNA reads as TGCGCCAGCAGCGTGGGACAGAGGGTACAGCTGTTTTTT. Encoded protein: CASSVGQRVQLFF.

This clonotype was observed a few times. This chain joins TRBV10-3 and TRBJ2-1, with TRBD2 as a possible D gene (5 bases). Trimming took 6 bases from V and 0 from J, leaving 6 bases between them. The CDR3 runs to 13 residues. CDR1 ENHRY and CDR2 SYGVKD come from the germline V gene. DNA for the CDR3: TGTGCCATCAGCGGGAACTCCTACAATGAGCAGTTCTTC. Translation: CAISGNSYNEQFF.

This clonotype came up a few times. The chain links TRBV3-1 to TRBJ2-1; 10 bases map to TRBD2. The CDR3 contains 15 residues. V shed 1 base and J 5 bases; nucleotides not matched to a gene: 2. Germline CDR1 LGHDT, CDR2 YNNKEL (reference sequence). The CDR3 reads CASSQGLAGDNEQFF. CDR3 nucleotides: TGTGCCAGCAGCCAAGGCCTAGCGGGGGACAATGAGCAGTTCTTC.

The V call is TRBV12-3 or TRBV12-4, the J call TRBJ1-2; maybe TRBD1 (6 bases). This CDR3 is built from 12 residues. With 4 bases removed from V and 7 bases from J, the gap between germline ends came to 10 bases. CDR3 sequence: CASSWGGVGYTF. Written as DNA, the CDR3 is TGTGCCAGCAGTTGGGGGGGCGTTGGCTACACCTTC.

This clonotype came up a few times. This chain connects TRBV12-3 or TRBV12-4 to TRBJ2-7; D is possibly TRBD2 (5 bases). With 7 bases removed from V and 2 bases from J, the gap between germline ends came to 12 bases. There are 13 residues in the CDR3. In DNA, the CDR3 is TGTGCCAGCAACACCGGACTGACCTACGAGCAGTACTTC. As protein: CASNTGLTYEQYF.

The V and J genes are TRBV24-1 and TRBJ2-3; 9 bases match TRBD1. The length of the CDR3 is 15 residues. V was pared by 7 bases and J by 4 bases, with 8 bases of the junction left unmatched. Per the germline V gene, CDR1 is KGHDR and CDR2 is SFDVKD. CDR3 bases: TGTGCCACCAGGGGGGACAGGGTGGGGTCAGATACGCAGTATTTT. As protein: CATRGDRVGSDTQYF.

The chain uses TRBV5-5 and TRBJ2-7, with D hard to call. This CDR3 is built from 13 residues. CDR1 and CDR2 (germline): SGHKS, YYEKEE (reference sequence). Trimming took 2 bases from V and 4 from J, leaving 10 bases between them. This chain's CDR3 is CASSFQTQYEQYF. Written as DNA, the CDR3 is TGTGCCAGCAGCTTCCAAACCCAATACGAGCAGTACTTC. The whole variable domain, remainder taken from reference TRBV5-5 and TRBJ2-7, is DAGVTQSPTHLIKTRGQQVTLRCSPISGHKSVSWYQQVLGQGPQFIFQYYEKEERGRGNFPDRFSARQFPNYSSELNVNALLLGDSALYLCASSFQTQYEQYFGPGTRLTVT.

This clonotype was counted only a few times. The chain is built from TRBV11-2 and TRBJ2-4; a weak D match, TRBD2 (5 bases). Germline values: CDR1 SGHAT, CDR2 FQNNGV. Trimming took 0 bases from V and 0 from J, leaving 15 bases between them. The length of the CDR3 is 18 residues. CDR3 in DNA: TGTGCCAGCAGCTTAGAGGGCCGGGTCAGCGGAGCCAAAAACATTCAGTACTTC. This codes for CASSLEGRVSGAKNIQYF.

The rearrangement joins TRBV7-9 to TRBJ2-2; D gene ambiguous. The ends were cut back, 1 base at V and 5 bases at J, with 8 bases in the middle. Germline V gene lookup returns CDR1 SEHNR and CDR2 FQNEAQ (reference sequence). CDR3 size: 14 residues. Written as DNA, the CDR3 is TGTGCCAGCAGCTTAGAGGTGGTTACCGGGGAGCTGTTTTTT. This translates into CASSLEVVTGELFF.

A few counts support this clonotype. The CDR3 is CASSLGASFGGGYTF. In DNA form, the CDR3 reads TGTGCCAGCAGTTTAGGGGCCTCTTTCGGAGGGGGCTACACCTTC. The V call is TRBV12-3 or TRBV12-4, the J call TRBJ1-2; D is unclear. The V and J ends lost 1 base and 8 bases respectively, with 17 bases between them. CDR3 length: 15 residues.

This clonotype has ten or more counts. The chain has TRBV5-1 and TRBJ2-5; D is uncertain. Trimming removed 0 bases at V and 3 bases at J, with 9 bases between. The CDR3 is 14 residues long. Germline V gene lookup returns CDR1 SGHRS and CDR2 YFSETQ. CDR3 sequence (DNA): TGCGCCAGCAGCTTGGGGGTAAACGAAGAGACCCAGTACTTC. This codes for CASSLGVNEETQYF.

This clonotype was counted ten times or more. The rearrangement joins TRBV5-1 to TRBJ2-1; D ambiguous. Germline-derived CDR1 and CDR2 are SGHRS and YFSETQ. Trimming took off 5 bases at V and 8 bases at J, with 8 bases between the two ends. CDR3 length: 11 residues. CDR3 sequence: CASSQSYEQFF. Here the CDR3 DNA reads TGCGCCAGCAGTCAGTCCTATGAGCAGTTCTTC.

The chain has TRBV12-3 or TRBV12-4 and TRBJ2-7; 12 positions match TRBD2. V lost 5 bases and J lost 3; bases outside the gene matches: 5. The CDR3 covers 15 residues. This CDR3 is CASSGGTSGYYEQYF. CDR3 nucleotide sequence: TGTGCCAGCAGTGGGGGGACTAGCGGGTACTACGAGCAGTACTTC.

In this sample, this clonotype turned up many times. The CDR3 region has the DNA TGTGCCAGCAGCCAAGGGACTAGTGATACCGGGGAGCTGTTTTTT. As protein: CASSQGTSDTGELFF. This rearrangement joins TRBV3-1 to TRBJ2-2; 7 bases match TRBD2. Germline CDR1 reads LGHDT; CDR2 reads YNNKEL (reference sequence). After removal of 1 base from V and 5 bases from J, the junction contained 4 bases not matched to a gene. This CDR3 has 15 residues.

This clonotype was detected a few times. The V call is TRBV3-1, the J call TRBJ1-1; 8 bases map to TRBD1. Germline V gene data show CDR1 as LGHDT and CDR2 as YNNKEL (reference sequence). This CDR3 has 15 amino acids. The junction had 2 bases not matched to a gene; V was cut back by 1 base and J by 1 base. This CDR3 reads CASSQGGQGNTEAFF. CDR3 coding DNA: TGTGCCAGCAGCCAAGGAGGACAGGGGAACACTGAAGCTTTCTTT.

This clonotype was observed a handful of times. The chain recombines TRBV18 with TRBJ2-7, with 7 bases lining up with TRBD1. Losses at the gene ends were 8 bases for V and 3 bases for J; bases not matched to a gene: 10. CDR3 length: 14 residues. Germline CDR1 reads KGHSH; CDR2 reads LQKENI. The CDR3 reads CASHPTGVDYEQYF. As DNA, the CDR3 is TGTGCCAGCCACCCCACAGGGGTAGACTACGAGCAGTACTTC.

This clonotype was seen repeatedly, ten times or more. The chain joins TRBV6-5 to TRBJ2-1; no firm D call. The CDR3 totals 13 residues. Germline V gene lookup returns CDR1 MNHEY and CDR2 SVGAGI. The V end lost 4 bases, the J end lost 5 bases, and 9 bases lay between the germline ends. The CDR3 coding sequence is TGTGCCAGCAGTTCACTTTCCGACAATGAGCAGTTCTTC. As protein: CASSSLSDNEQFF.

The sample holds many counts of this clonotype. The V call is TRBV4-2, the J call TRBJ2-3; 9 bases agree with TRBD1. Germline CDR1 LGHNA, CDR2 YNFKEQ. This CDR3 has 15 amino acids. V shed 5 bases and J 2 bases; nucleotides not matched to a gene: 5. In DNA form, the CDR3 reads TGTGCCAGCAGCTGGACAGGGGAAGTCACAGATACGCAGTATTTT. Its protein is CASSWTGEVTDTQYF.

The V call is TRBV11-2, the J call TRBJ2-7; D unclear. This CDR3 region has 12 residues. Looked up from germline, CDR1 is SGHAT and CDR2 is FQNNGV. V gave up 3 bases and J gave up 4 bases, with 7 bases separating them. CDR3 in amino acids: CASSFEGYEQYV. CDR3 DNA sequence: TGTGCCAGCAGCTTTGAAGGTTACGAGCAGTACGTC.

This clonotype was found many times. The chain joins TRBV20-1 to TRBJ2-2; 7 nucleotides agree with TRBD2. CDR1 DFQATT and CDR2 SNEGSKA come from the germline V gene (reference sequence). This CDR3 has 18 amino acids. V lost 0 bases and J lost 3; bases outside the gene matches: 13. DNA of the CDR3: TGCAGTGCTAGAGATTCGGAGCGGCAGGGAGGGTACACCGGGGAGCTGTTTTTT. It specifies CSARDSERQGGYTGELFF.

The chain carries TRBV4-1 and TRBJ1-1; D is perhaps TRBD1 (5 bases). The germline V gene has CDR1 MGHRA and CDR2 YSYEKL. Trimming removed 0 bases at V and 0 bases at J, with 11 bases between. The CDR3 runs to 16 residues. Here the CDR3 DNA reads TGCGCCAGCAGCCAAGATTGGGGCAGTGTGAACACTGAAGCTTTCTTT. It yields the protein CASSQDWGSVNTEAFF.

This clonotype was counted many times. This rearrangement joins TRBV3-1 to TRBJ2-6; TRBD2 might be the D (5 bases). With 6 bases removed from V and 0 bases from J, the gap between germline ends came to 12 bases. Germline loops: CDR1 LGHDT, CDR2 YNNKEL (reference sequence). The length of the CDR3 is 16 residues. CDR3 residues: CASRPPGSSGANVLTF. In nucleotides, the CDR3 is TGTGCCAGCAGACCCCCGGGGAGCTCTGGGGCCAACGTCCTGACTTTC.

This clonotype was found many times. The V and J genes are TRBV5-1 and TRBJ2-1; perhaps TRBD2 as D (5 bases). V was pared by 7 bases and J by 1 base, with 24 bases between. From germline, CDR1 is SGHRS and CDR2 YFSETQ. CDR3 length: 18 residues. The CDR3 coding sequence is TGCGCCAGCCGTATCCTCCCTACCGGGGTAGGTTCCTACAATGAGCAGTTCTTC. It codes for CASRILPTGVGSYNEQFF.

The chain is built from TRBV12-3 or TRBV12-4 and TRBJ2-3; 8 nucleotides line up with TRBD1. The CDR3 totals 13 residues. V lost 6 bases, J lost 7 bases, and 6 bases stayed unmatched. CDR3 in DNA: TGTGCCAGCAGCCTGACAGGGGCCAATACGCAGTATTTT. Amino acids: CASSLTGANTQYF.

This clonotype was picked up many times. This chain connects TRBV5-5 to TRBJ2-5, with TRBD1 matching over 7 bases. The germline gives CDR1 SGHKS, CDR2 YYEKEE (reference sequence). CDR3 length: 16 amino acids. V trimming: 2 bases; J trimming: 2 bases; junction bases outside the gene matches: 9. CDR3 bases: TGTGCCAGCAGCTTAAGCCGGGACAGACTGCAAGAGACCCAGTACTTC. It encodes CASSLSRDRLQETQYF.

This clonotype was seen ten or more times. The rearrangement joins TRBV12-3 or TRBV12-4 to TRBJ1-5; D uncertain. With 9 bases removed from V and 1 base from J, the gap between germline ends came to 7 bases. This CDR3 has 12 amino acids. The CDR3 loop is CASRHSNQPQHF. The CDR3 nucleotides are TGTGCCAGTAGACACAGCAATCAGCCCCAGCATTTT.

This chain joins TRBV24-1 and TRBJ2-2, with D maybe TRBD1 (6 bases). CDR1 is KGHDR and CDR2 is SFDVKD in the germline V gene. This CDR3 comprises 15 residues. The V end was cut by 3 bases, the J end by 0 bases, with 7 bases between. CDR3 protein: CATSDNRANTGELFF. The CDR3 nucleotides read TGTGCCACCAGTGATAACAGGGCGAACACCGGGGAGCTGTTTTTT.

This clonotype was detected only a few times. The chain is built from TRBV6-2 or TRBV6-3 and TRBJ2-1; 9 nucleotides agree with TRBD2. V shed 2 bases and J 5 bases; nucleotides not matched to a gene: 10. Germline V gene lookup returns CDR1 MNHEY and CDR2 SVGEGT. There are 17 residues in the CDR3. CDR3 sequence: CASSYHSLREGDNEQFF. For the CDR3, the DNA is TGTGCCAGCAGTTACCACTCGTTGCGGGAGGGCGACAATGAGCAGTTCTTC.

This chain links TRBV6-1 with TRBJ2-7; 9 nucleotides line up with TRBD2. The germline gives CDR1 MNHNS, CDR2 SASEGT. This CDR3 contains 16 residues. J was trimmed by 7 bases and V by 5 bases; bases with no gene match: 15. The CDR3 nucleotides read TGTGCCAGCAGTCCTCGCCAGTGGCGGGAGGGACGGGAGCAGTACTTC. This encodes CASSPRQWREGREQYF.

This clonotype was picked up many times. The rearrangement uses TRBV4-1 and TRBJ2-5, with a tentative D call TRBD2 (5 bases). CDR3 length equals 14 residues. Trimming removed 4 bases at V and 0 bases at J, with 9 bases between. Germline lookup yields CDR1 MGHRA and CDR2 YSYEKL. The CDR3 DNA is TGCGCCAGCAGCCGTAGGACTTACCAAGAGACCCAGTACTTC. Translation: CASSRRTYQETQYF.